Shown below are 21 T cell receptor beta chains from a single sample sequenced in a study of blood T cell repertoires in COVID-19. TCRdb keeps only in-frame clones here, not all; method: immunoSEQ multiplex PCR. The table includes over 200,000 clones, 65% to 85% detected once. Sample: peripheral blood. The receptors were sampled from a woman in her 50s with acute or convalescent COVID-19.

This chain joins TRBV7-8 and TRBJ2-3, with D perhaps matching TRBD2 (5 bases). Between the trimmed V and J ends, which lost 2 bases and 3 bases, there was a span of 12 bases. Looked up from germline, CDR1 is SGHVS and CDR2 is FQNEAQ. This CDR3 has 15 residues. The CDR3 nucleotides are TGTGCCAGCAGCTTAAAAGTGGGGAGTACAGATACGCAGTATTTT. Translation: CASSLKVGSTDTQYF.

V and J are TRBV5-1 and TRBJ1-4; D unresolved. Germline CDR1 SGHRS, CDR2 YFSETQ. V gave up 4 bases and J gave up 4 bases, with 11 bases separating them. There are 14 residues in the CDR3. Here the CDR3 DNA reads TGCGCCAGCAGCGACTCCTTCAATAATGAAAAACTGTTTTTT. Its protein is CASSDSFNNEKLFF. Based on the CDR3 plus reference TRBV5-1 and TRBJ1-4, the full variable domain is KAGVTQTPRYLIKTRGQQVTLSCSPISGHRSVSWYQQTPGQGLQFLFEYFSETQRNKGNFPGRFSGRQFSNSRSEMNVSTLELGDSALYLCASSDSFNNEKLFFGSGTQLSVL.

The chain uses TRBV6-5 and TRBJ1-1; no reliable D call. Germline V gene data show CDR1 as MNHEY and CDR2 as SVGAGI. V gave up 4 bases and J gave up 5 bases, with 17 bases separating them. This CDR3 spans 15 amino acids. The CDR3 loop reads CASSSPGSVVTEAFF. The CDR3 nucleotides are TGTGCCAGCAGTTCCCCGGGATCCGTCGTGACTGAAGCTTTCTTT.

The CDR3 spells CASSSPFPGEQYF. Written as DNA, the CDR3 is TGTGCCAGCAGTTCCCCTTTCCCGGGTGAGCAGTACTTC. The chain is built from TRBV28 and TRBJ2-7, with unresolved D. The CDR3 is 13 amino acids. Trimming removed 4 bases at V and 7 bases at J, with 14 bases between. The germline V gene encodes CDR1 MDHEN and CDR2 SYDVKM.

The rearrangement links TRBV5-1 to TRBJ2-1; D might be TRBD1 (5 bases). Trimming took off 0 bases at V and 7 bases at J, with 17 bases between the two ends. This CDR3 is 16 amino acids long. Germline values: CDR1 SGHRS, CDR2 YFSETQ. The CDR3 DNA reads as TGCGCCAGCAGCTTGGAGGGGCCCCTGACTCCGAATGAGCAGTTCTTC. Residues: CASSLEGPLTPNEQFF.

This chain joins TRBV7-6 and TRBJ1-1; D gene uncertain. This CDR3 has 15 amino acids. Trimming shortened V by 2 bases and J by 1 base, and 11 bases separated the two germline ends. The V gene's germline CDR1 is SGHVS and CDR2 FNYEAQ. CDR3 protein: CASSLSGDWNTEAFF. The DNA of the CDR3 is TGTGCCAGCAGCTTATCGGGAGATTGGAACACTGAAGCTTTCTTT.

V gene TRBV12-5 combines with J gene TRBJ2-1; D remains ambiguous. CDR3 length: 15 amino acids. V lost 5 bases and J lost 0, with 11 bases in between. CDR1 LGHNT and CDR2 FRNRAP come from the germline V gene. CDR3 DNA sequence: TGTGCTAGTGGTCCTGACTCCCACTCCTACAATGAGCAGTTCTTC. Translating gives CASGPDSHSYNEQFF.

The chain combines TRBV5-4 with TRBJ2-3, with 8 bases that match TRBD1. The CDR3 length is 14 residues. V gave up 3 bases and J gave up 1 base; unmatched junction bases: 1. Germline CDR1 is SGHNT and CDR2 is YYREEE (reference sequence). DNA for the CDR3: TGTGCCAGCAGCTCGACAGGGGGCACAGATACGCAGTATTTT. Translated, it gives CASSSTGGTDTQYF.

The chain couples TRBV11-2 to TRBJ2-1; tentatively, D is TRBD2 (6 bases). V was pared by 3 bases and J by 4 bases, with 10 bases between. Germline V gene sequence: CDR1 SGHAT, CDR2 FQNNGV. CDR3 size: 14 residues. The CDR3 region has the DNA TGTGCCAGCAGCTTGGGACTCCCTTACAATGAGCAGTTCTTC. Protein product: CASSLGLPYNEQFF. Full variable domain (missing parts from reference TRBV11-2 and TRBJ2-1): EAGVAQSPRYKIIEKRQSVAFWCNPISGHATLYWYQQILGQGPKLLIQFQNNGVVDDSQLPKDRFSAERLKGVDSTLKIQPAKLEDSAVYLCASSLGLPYNEQFFGPGTRLTVL.

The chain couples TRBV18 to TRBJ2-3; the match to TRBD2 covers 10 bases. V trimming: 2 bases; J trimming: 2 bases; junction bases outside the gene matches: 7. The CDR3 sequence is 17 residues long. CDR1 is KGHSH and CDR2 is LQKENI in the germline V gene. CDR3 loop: CASSPSRLAGFTDTQYF. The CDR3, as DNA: TGTGCCAGCTCACCATCGCGACTAGCGGGCTTCACAGATACGCAGTATTTT.

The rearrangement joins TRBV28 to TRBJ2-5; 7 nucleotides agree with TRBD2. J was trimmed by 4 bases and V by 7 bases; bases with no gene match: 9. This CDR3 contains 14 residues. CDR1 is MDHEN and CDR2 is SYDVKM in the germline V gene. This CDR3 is CASKSSGGGETQYF. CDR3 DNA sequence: TGTGCCAGCAAGTCATCGGGGGGAGGAGAGACCCAGTACTTC.

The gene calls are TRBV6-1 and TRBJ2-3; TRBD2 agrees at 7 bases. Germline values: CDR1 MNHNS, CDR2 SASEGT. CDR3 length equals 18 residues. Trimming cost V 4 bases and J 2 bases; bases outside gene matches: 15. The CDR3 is CASSGAAVSGEFTDTQYF. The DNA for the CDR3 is TGTGCCAGCAGTGGTGCCGCCGTGAGCGGGGAATTCACAGATACGCAGTATTTT.

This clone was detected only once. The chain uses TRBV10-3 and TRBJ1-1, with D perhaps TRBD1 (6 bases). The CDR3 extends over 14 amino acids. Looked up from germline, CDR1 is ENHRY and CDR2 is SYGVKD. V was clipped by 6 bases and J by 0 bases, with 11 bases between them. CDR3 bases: TGTGCCATCAGACCCGCAGGGGTGAACACTGAAGCTTTCTTT. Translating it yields CAIRPAGVNTEAFF.

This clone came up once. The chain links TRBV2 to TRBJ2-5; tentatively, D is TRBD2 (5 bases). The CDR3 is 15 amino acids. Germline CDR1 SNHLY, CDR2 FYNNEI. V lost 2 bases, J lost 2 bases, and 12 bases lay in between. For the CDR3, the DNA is TGTGCCAGCAGTGAACTAGTAAGGAGGCAAGAGACCCAGTACTTC. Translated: CASSELVRRQETQYF.

The CDR3 bases are TGTGCCAGCAGTGTAAGGGCTTTACAGGGAGATACGCAGTATTTT. As protein: CASSVRALQGDTQYF. The chain employs TRBV2 and TRBJ2-3; TRBD1 is a possible D gene (6 bases). Germline V lookup: CDR1 SNHLY, CDR2 FYNNEI. Trimming shortened V by 4 bases and J by 5 bases, and 16 bases separated the two germline ends. CDR3 length: 15 residues.

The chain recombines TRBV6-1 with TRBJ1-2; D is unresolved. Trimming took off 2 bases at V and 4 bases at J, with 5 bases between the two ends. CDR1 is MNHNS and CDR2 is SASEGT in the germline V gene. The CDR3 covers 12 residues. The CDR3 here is CASSERSYGYTF. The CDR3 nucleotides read TGTGCCAGCAGTGAACGGAGCTATGGCTACACCTTC.

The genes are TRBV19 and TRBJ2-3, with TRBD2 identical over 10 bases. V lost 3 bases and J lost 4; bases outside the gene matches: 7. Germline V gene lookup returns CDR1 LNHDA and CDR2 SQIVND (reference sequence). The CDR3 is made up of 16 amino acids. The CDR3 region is CASSMGSGRAPDTQYF. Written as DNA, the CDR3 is TGTGCCAGTAGTATGGGGAGCGGGAGGGCCCCAGATACGCAGTATTTT.

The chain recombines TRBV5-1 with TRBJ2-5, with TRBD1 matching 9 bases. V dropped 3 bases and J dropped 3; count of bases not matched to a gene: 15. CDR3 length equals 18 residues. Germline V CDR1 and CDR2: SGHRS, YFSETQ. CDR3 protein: CASSSGVYPGQGKETQYF. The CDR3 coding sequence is TGCGCCAGCAGCTCGGGGGTTTACCCGGGACAGGGAAAAGAGACCCAGTACTTC.

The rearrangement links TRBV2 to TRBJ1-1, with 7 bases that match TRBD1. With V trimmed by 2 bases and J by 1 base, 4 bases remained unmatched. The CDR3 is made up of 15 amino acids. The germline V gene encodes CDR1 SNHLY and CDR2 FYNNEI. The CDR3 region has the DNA TGTGCCAGCAGTGAAAGGACAGGCTCGAACACTGAAGCTTTCTTT. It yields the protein CASSERTGSNTEAFF.

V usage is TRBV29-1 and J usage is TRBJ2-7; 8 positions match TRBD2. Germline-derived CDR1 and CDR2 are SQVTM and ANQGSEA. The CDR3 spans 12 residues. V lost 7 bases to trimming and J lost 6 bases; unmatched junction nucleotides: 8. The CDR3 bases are TGCAGCGCCGGGGGGGGAGGCGGCGAGCAGTACTTC. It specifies CSAGGGGGEQYF.

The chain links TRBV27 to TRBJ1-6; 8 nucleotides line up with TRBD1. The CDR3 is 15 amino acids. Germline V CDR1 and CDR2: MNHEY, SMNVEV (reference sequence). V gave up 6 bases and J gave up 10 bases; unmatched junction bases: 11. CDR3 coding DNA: TGTGCCAGCAGCTCAGGGGGCAAAGGGACCTCACCCCTCCACTTT. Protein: CASSSGGKGTSPLHF.